Listed here are 21 T cell receptor beta chains from one sample, sequenced in a study of T cells in Graves' hyperthyroidism and ophthalmopathy. Researchers took RNA transcripts and amplified the TCR beta CDR3 regions from them. First-round RT-PCR targeting the TCR CDR3 was performed with the HTBI primer set. Each CDR3 protein gets one entry after TCRdb re-called the multiplex PCR reads with MiXCR. The data show 89,000 or so distinct CDR3 sequences, with around 37% seen just once and about 9.4% held by the top ten. Sequencing was done on a sample of peripheral blood or thyroid tissue (not recorded which). Every receptor here comes from a woman aged 25 to 39 with Graves' hyperthyroidism.

This clonotype came up many times. The chain has TRBV12-3 or TRBV12-4 and TRBJ2-5, with D unresolved. CDR3 length equals 14 residues. Trimming took off 3 bases at V and 1 base at J, with 9 bases between the two ends. Here the CDR3 DNA reads TGTGCCAGCAGTTTCTCGTTAGCCCAAGAGACCCAGTACTTC. Protein sequence: CASSFSLAQETQYF.

This clonotype came up a few times. The genes are TRBV13 and TRBJ1-1; D ambiguous. The CDR3 is 15 residues long. The germline V and J ends were trimmed by 6 bases and 5 bases, with 19 bases remaining between them. Germline CDR1 is PRHDT and CDR2 is FYEKMQ (reference sequence). The CDR3 protein is CASSPLDGRGTEAFF. DNA for the CDR3: TGTGCCAGCAGTCCCCTGGACGGGCGGGGAACTGAAGCTTTCTTT.

This clonotype has just one count. This is likely a read error, given that the CDR3 carries no conserved phenylalanine or tryptophan at its end. The J gene is TRBJ2-5, the V gene TRBV2; the match to TRBD2 covers 10 bases. The V gene's germline CDR1 is SNHLY and CDR2 FYNNEI. There are 16 residues in the CDR3. CDR3 protein: CATSEALAGAGETQYS. The CDR3 DNA follows: TGTGCCACCAGTGAGGCGCTAGCGGGAGCGGGAGAGACCCAGTACTCC.

The table lists this clonotype with many counts. V and J are TRBV2 and TRBJ1-3; D not certain. The CDR3 is made up of 12 amino acids. V lost 3 bases and J 4 bases, leaving 4 bases between the germline ends. Germline CDR1 is SNHLY and CDR2 is FYNNEI. CDR3: CASSDWGNTIYF. For the CDR3, the DNA is TGTGCCAGCAGTGACTGGGGAAACACCATATATTTT.

At least ten counts were recorded for this clonotype. The chain uses TRBV7-2 and TRBJ1-3; a possible D gene is TRBD1 (6 bases). CDR3 length equals 16 residues. The V end was cut by 0 bases, the J end by 0 bases, with 9 bases between. Germline-derived CDR1 and CDR2 are SGHTA and FQGNSA. Written as DNA, the CDR3 is TGTGCCAGCAGCTTAGCAGCAGGGGCCTCTGGAAACACCATATATTTT. Its translation: CASSLAAGASGNTIYF.

V usage is TRBV7-2 and J usage is TRBJ2-5; TRBD2 aligns across 12 bases. CDR1 is SGHTA and CDR2 is FQGNSA in the germline V gene. CDR3 size: 16 residues. V dropped 4 bases and J dropped 3; count of bases not matched to a gene: 6. The CDR3 protein is CASSYLRLAGEETQYF. The CDR3 DNA is TGTGCCAGCAGCTATCTGAGACTAGCGGGAGAAGAGACCCAGTACTTC. Filled out from reference TRBV7-2 and TRBJ2-5, the complete variable domain reads GAGVSQSPSNKVTEKGKDVELRCDPISGHTALYWYRQSLGQGLEFLIYFQGNSAPDKSGLPSDRFSAERTGGSVSTLTIQRTQQEDSAVYLCASSYLRLAGEETQYFGPGTRLLVL.

The genes are TRBV7-8 and TRBJ1-6, with no clear D. V lost 6 bases to trimming and J lost 0 bases, with 12 bases between them. The CDR3 consists of 16 residues. The germline CDR1 and CDR2 sequences are SGHVS and FQNEAQ. The CDR3 DNA is TGTGCCAGCAGACTCCGGACGAGCTCCTATAATTCACCCCTCCACTTT. This gives the protein CASRLRTSSYNSPLHF. The whole variable domain, filled in from reference TRBV7-8 and TRBJ1-6, reads GAGVSQSPRYKVAKRGQDVALRCDPISGHVSLFWYQQALGQGPEFLTYFQNEAQLDKSGLPSDRFFAERPEGSVSTLKIQRTQQEDSAVYLCASRLRTSSYNSPLHFGNGTRLTVT.

The chain combines TRBV12-3 or TRBV12-4 with TRBJ2-2; no firm D call. This CDR3 is built from 10 residues. Trimming left V 9 bases short and J 7 bases short, with 6 bases between. This chain's CDR3 is CASSGGELFF. The DNA of the CDR3 is TGTGCCAGTTCGGGCGGGGAGCTGTTTTTT.

This chain links TRBV2 with TRBJ1-5; 7 bases fit TRBD1. Germline values: CDR1 SNHLY, CDR2 FYNNEI. V lost 7 bases and J lost 6; bases outside the gene matches: 6. The CDR3 runs to 13 residues. This chain's CDR3 is CASIRGPGQPQHF. The CDR3 DNA reads TGTGCCAGCATTAGGGGGCCAGGTCAGCCCCAGCATTTT.

The V call is TRBV28, the J call TRBJ2-5; 8 nucleotides agree with TRBD2. The CDR3 is made up of 16 amino acids. Germline lookup yields CDR1 MDHEN and CDR2 SYDVKM. The V and J ends lost 2 bases and 6 bases, in that order; junction bases with no gene match: 11. CDR3 bases: TGTGCCAGCAGTTTAGAGGGTTTCGGGAGGGGGAAGACCCAGTACTTC. Protein product: CASSLEGFGRGKTQYF.

This sequence joins TRBV19 and TRBJ1-1; 7 bases are a match to TRBD1. V lost 11 bases, J lost 5 bases, and 11 bases stayed unmatched. The CDR3 sequence is 13 residues long. Germline V gives CDR1 LNHDA, CDR2 SQIVND (reference sequence). The CDR3, as DNA: TGTGCCTGGAGTTCGGACAGGCTGACTGAAGCTTTCTTT. It specifies CAWSSDRLTEAFF.

On this clonotype itself: Possible read error: a much larger clone is one base away. No conserved phenylalanine or tryptophan ends this CDR3, so it is likely a read error. The V call is TRBV6-1, the J call TRBJ1-1; no reliable D call. This CDR3 has 17 amino acids. Germline V lookup: CDR1 MNHNS, CDR2 SASEGT. V shed 8 bases and J shed 1 base, with 23 bases lying between them. The CDR3 bases are TGTGCCAGCCGGTTGTACCTTGTTTTTTTTCCGAACACTGAAGCTTTCTCT. Encoded protein: CASRLYLVFFPNTEAFS.

The chain combines TRBV28 with TRBJ2-7; TRBD2 agrees at 7 bases. The V and J ends lost 5 bases and 2 bases, in that order; junction bases with no gene match: 12. The CDR3 is made up of 16 amino acids. CDR1 and CDR2 (germline): MDHEN, SYDVKM. DNA of the CDR3: TGTGCCAGCAGTCCCGGAGGGGAGGGGAGTACCTACGAGCAGTACTTC. Residues: CASSPGGEGSTYEQYF.

Concerning this clonotype itself: A much larger clone lies one base from this, so it may be a read error. No conserved phenylalanine or tryptophan ends this CDR3, so it is likely a read error. This sequence joins TRBV11-2 and TRBJ2-7; no reliable D call. Germline V gene sequence: CDR1 SGHAT, CDR2 FQNNGV. This CDR3 comprises 14 residues. Trimming pared 1 base from V and 3 bases from J, leaving 10 bases between. The CDR3 DNA follows: TGTGCCAGCAGCTTAGGTCGATGGGGCTACGAGCAGTACTCC. The encoded protein is CASSLGRWGYEQYS.

This clonotype was seen many times. CDR3 amino acids: CASSSPTGTGLHF. CDR3 nucleotides: TGTGCCAGCAGCTCCCCCACCGGGACAGGGCTGCATTTT. This chain joins TRBV7-2 and TRBJ1-5, with 9 bases aligning to TRBD1. Germline V gives CDR1 SGHTA, CDR2 FQGNSA. The V segment lost 4 bases and the J segment 15 bases; nucleotides outside the gene matches: 10. There are 13 residues in the CDR3.

The sample holds many counts of this clonotype. The chain employs TRBV19 and TRBJ2-2; 8 bases are shared with TRBD1. CDR1 is LNHDA, CDR2 SQIVND, per germline (reference sequence). The CDR3 sequence is 16 residues long. V was clipped by 5 bases and J by 3 bases; unmatched bases: 8. CDR3 in amino acids: CASSARQGLDTGELFF. In nucleotides, the CDR3 is TGTGCCAGTAGTGCACGACAGGGGTTGGACACCGGGGAGCTGTTTTTT.

V gene TRBV7-2 combines with J gene TRBJ1-5; D unclear. This CDR3 has 15 residues. V lost 1 base, J lost 11 bases, and 18 bases lay in between. Germline V gives CDR1 SGHTA, CDR2 FQGNSA. CDR3 region: CASSLGTTAPETQHF. DNA for the CDR3: TGTGCCAGCAGCTTAGGGACTACAGCACCCGAGACCCAGCATTTT.

The V call is TRBV20-1, the J call TRBJ2-7; D may be TRBD1 or TRBD2 (5 bases each). V lost 0 bases, J lost 7 bases, and 13 bases lay in between. The CDR3 spans 13 residues. Germline CDR1 reads DFQATT; CDR2 reads SNEGSKA (reference sequence). CDR3: CSAREGGGREQYF. CDR3 nucleotides: TGCAGTGCTAGAGAGGGTGGGGGTCGGGAGCAGTACTTC.

The chain links TRBV7-9 to TRBJ2-5; 7 bases are shared with TRBD1. Trimming cost V 6 bases and J 3 bases; bases outside gene matches: 4. The CDR3 covers 13 residues. Germline values: CDR1 SEHNR, CDR2 FQNEAQ (reference sequence). CDR3 bases: TGTGCCAGCAGGGCCGGGACAGAAGAGACCCAGTACTTC. Translating it yields CASRAGTEETQYF.

With regard to this clonotype: A read error is possible here, since a much larger clone lies one base away. The gene calls are TRBV28 and TRBJ1-5; D is unclear. V gave up 6 bases and J gave up 2 bases, with 11 bases separating them. Germline V lookup: CDR1 MDHEN, CDR2 SYDVKM. This CDR3 is 14 amino acids long. The CDR3 region is CASRLTWGNQPQHF. The CDR3 DNA reads as TGTGCCAGCAGGCTCACATGGGGCAATCAGCCCCAGCATTTT.

The CDR3 sequence: CASSAGQGVNTEAFF. In nucleotides, the CDR3 is TGTGCCAGCAGCGCGGGACAGGGGGTGAACACTGAAGCTTTCTTT. J is TRBJ1-1 and V is TRBV9, with TRBD1 identical over 11 bases. CDR1 SGDLS and CDR2 YYNGEE come from the germline V gene. This CDR3 has 15 residues. Losses at the gene ends were 3 bases for V and 0 bases for J; bases not matched to a gene: 1.